This T cell receptor (beta chain) emerged from a study of blood T cell repertoires in COVID-19. Study summary: Both acute and convalescent COVID-19 samples were obtained from the United States, Italy and Spain. From T cells, B-cell-depleted T cells, or PBMCs came the material, which was cDNA or gDNA.

Per the original methods: Estimated nucleated cell counts came from reference gene primer amplification. This table comes from immunoSEQ multiplex PCR, and its TCRdb copy is limited to in-frame clones, with some not included. The DNA gave D and trimming, while V, J and clone size come from that table. Of around 240,000 clones listed, 84% were seen once; the top ten hold around 1.5%. This clone was detected only once. The CDR3 is made up of 12 amino acids. The germline CDR1 and CDR2 sequences are LGHDT and YNNKEL (reference sequence). V was trimmed by 11 bases and J by 6 bases, leaving 13 bases between them.

This chain connects TRBV3-1 (or the pseudogene TRBV3-2) to TRBJ2-2, with D possibly TRBD1 on 5 matching bases. The sequenced material came from peripheral blood. The receptor was isolated from a woman between 35 and 50 years old who had recovered from COVID-19. The CDR3 reads CAASRVPGELFF. The CDR3 coding sequence is TGTGCCGCCTCCAGGGTGCCCGGGGAGCTGTTTTTT.